This TCR beta chain was sequenced for a study of type 1 regulatory T cells (dated by TCRdb to 2020 to 2023). As for the study more broadly: An in vitro protocol by which a Tr1-enriched, alloantigen-specific CD4 T cell product named T-allo10 was generated was characterized in the study. T-allo10 was under clinical evaluation in patients with hematological malignancies receiving allogeneic hematopoietic stem cell transplantation. Study-wide findings and limitations: Compared with non-Tr1 cells, Tr1 cells had a narrower TCR repertoire, and the study took this difference to reflect clonal expansion driven by alloantigen.

The CDR3 starts with the cysteine, ends with the phenylalanine, and has 14 residues. Solely the CDR3 DNA is kept, with 42 bases framed from the first base. Per the germline V gene, SGHTA is the CDR1 and FQGNSA is the CDR2. Trimming takes 5 bases from V and 1 base from J, and the germline ends sit 11 bases apart. For this clonotype: What this receptor recognizes is not known. The record has no base qualities; no much larger clone is one base away.

Sequencer: Illumina MiSeq. TCRdb reran the public reads through fastp at Q25 and MiXCR, keeping productive beta chains. Each entry is one CDR3 protein sequence, shown with its most common DNA and genes. The sample contains 68,000 or so distinct CDR3 sequences, more than 45% of them found a single time. Clones ranked in the top ten supply roughly 2.2% of the sample. The source material was cultured non-Tr1 T cells, either the whole culture or a sorted T cell fraction (not recorded which). The cell subset or site label, as the study defines it: non-Tr1 population from the T-allo10 product. The chain links TRBV7-2 with TRBJ1-1; the D region possibly corresponds to TRBD1 (5 bases align). This clonotype originated in a human donor in good health. The nucleotides are TGTGCCAGCAGCGCGGGACGTGGGAACACTGAAGCTTTCTTT. Its coded protein is CASSAGRGNTEAFF.